This TCR beta chain was profiled in a study of beta chain features in type 1 diabetes. Findings and limits, study-wide: Whether TCRB rearrangement is influenced by HLA type was left unresolved in this analysis.

In its sample, this clone was seen a few times. Its antigen is not identified. The sequenced template was cDNA made from the entire isolated RNA. Using immunoSEQ multiplex PCR, the repertoire was profiled, and TCRdb retains in-frame clones only, with some absent. The sample carries 430,000 or so clones, approximately 10% recorded once. Blood was drawn once from each donor into heparinised tubes. The draws averaged about 0.11 L. Each sorted fraction was over 95% pure. Sequenced: naive CD4+ T cells from blood. The TCR originated in a woman between 18 and 30 years old in good health.

The CDR3 is CASSPRGLSYNEQFF. The CDR3, as DNA: TGTGCCAGCAGCCCGCGGGGGCTCTCCTACAATGAGCAGTTCTTC. J is TRBJ2-1 and V is TRBV7-2; maybe TRBD2 (7 bases). The germline V gene encodes CDR1 SGHTA and CDR2 FQGNSA. The CDR3 is 15 residues long. V was shortened by 5 bases and J by 0 bases, with 11 bases between the two germline ends. Full variable domain (missing parts from reference TRBV7-2 and TRBJ2-1): GAGVSQSPSNKVTEKGKDVELRCDPISGHTALYWYRQSLGQGLEFLIYFQGNSAPDKSGLPSDRFSAERTGGSVSTLTIQRTQQEDSAVYLCASSPRGLSYNEQFFGPGTRLTVL.